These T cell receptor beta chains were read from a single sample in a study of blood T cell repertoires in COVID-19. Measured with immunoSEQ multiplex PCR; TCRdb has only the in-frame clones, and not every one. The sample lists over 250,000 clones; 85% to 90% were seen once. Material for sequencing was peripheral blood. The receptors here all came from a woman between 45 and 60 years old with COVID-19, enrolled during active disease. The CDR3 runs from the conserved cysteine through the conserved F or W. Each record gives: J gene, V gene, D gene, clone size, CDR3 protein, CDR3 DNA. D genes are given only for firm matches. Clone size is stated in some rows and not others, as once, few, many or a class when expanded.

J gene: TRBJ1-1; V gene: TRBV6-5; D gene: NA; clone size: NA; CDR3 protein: CASSFTPAAFF; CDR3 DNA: TGTGCCAGCAGTTTTACCCCCGCGGCTTTCTTT
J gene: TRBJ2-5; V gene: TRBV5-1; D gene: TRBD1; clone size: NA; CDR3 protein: CASSWGTGEETQYF; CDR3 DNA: TGCGCCAGCAGCTGGGGGACAGGGGAAGAGACCCAGTACTTC
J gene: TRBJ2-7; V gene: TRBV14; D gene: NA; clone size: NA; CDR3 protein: CASSQVRNSYEQYF; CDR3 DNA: TGTGCCAGCAGCCAAGTGCGGAACTCCTACGAGCAGTACTTC
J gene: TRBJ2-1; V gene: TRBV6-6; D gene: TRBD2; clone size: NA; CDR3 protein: CASSLAGVAYNEQFF; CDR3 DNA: TGTGCCAGCTCCCTAGCGGGAGTCGCCTACAATGAGCAGTTCTTC
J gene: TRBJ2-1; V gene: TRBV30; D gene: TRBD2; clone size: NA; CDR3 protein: CAWNRIPFSSGRASYNEQFF; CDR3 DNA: TGTGCCTGGAATCGAATCCCCTTCTCAAGCGGGAGGGCCTCCTACAATGAGCAGTTCTTC
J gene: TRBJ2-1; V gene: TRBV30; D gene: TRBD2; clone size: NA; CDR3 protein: CAWSVASGRKFF; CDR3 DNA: TGTGCCTGGAGTGTGGCTAGCGGGAGGAAGTTCTTC
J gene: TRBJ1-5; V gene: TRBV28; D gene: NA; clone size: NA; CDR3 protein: CASSFRNNQPQHF; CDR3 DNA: TGTGCCAGCAGTTTCAGGAACAATCAGCCCCAGCATTTT
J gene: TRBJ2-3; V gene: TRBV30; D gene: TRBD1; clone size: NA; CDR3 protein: CASHRQGAVTDTQYF; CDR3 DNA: TGTGCCTCCCATCGACAGGGGGCCGTCACAGATACGCAGTATTTT
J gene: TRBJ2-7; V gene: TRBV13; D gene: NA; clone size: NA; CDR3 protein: CASSLGARGGPRSYEQYF; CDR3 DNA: TGTGCCAGCAGCTTGGGGGCCCGTGGGGGACCCCGCTCCTACGAGCAGTACTTC
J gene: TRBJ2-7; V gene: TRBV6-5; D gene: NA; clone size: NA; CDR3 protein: CASSYSQGSFREQYF; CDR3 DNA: TGTGCCAGCAGTTACTCCCAGGGATCGTTCCGCGAGCAGTACTTC
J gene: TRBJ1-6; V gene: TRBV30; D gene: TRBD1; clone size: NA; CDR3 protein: CARSTGLTPLHF; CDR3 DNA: TGTGCCCGCTCGACAGGGTTAACTCCCCTCCACTTT
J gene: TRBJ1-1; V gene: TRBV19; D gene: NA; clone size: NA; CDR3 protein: CASRPWEGLNTEAFF; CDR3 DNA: TGTGCCAGTAGGCCCTGGGAGGGCCTGAACACTGAAGCTTTCTTT
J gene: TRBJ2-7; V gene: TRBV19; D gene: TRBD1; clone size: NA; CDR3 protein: CASSISRTGYEQYF; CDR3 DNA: TGTGCCAGTAGTATTTCACGGACAGGCTACGAGCAGTACTTC
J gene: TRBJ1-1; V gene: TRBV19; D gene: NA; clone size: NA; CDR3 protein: CATNPGTEAFF; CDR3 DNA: TGTGCCACCAATCCGGGTACCGAAGCTTTCTTT
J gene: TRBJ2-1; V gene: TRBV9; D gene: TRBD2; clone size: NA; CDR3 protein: CASSSARTSGVREQFF; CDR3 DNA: TGTGCCAGCAGCTCAGCACGAACTAGCGGGGTTAGGGAGCAGTTCTTC
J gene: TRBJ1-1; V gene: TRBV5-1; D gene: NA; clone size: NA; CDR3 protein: CASSAGVYTEAFF; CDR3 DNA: TGCGCCAGCAGCGCCGGGGTTTACACTGAAGCTTTCTTT
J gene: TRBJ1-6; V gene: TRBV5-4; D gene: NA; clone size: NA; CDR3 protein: CASSSSSGDHYNSPLHF; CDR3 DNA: TGTGCCAGCAGCTCCTCGTCGGGTGACCACTATAATTCACCCCTCCACTTT
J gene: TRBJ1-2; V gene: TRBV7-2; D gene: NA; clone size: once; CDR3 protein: CASSSPRDSYGYTF; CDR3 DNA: TGTGCCAGCAGCTCCCCCAGGGATTCCTATGGCTACACCTTC
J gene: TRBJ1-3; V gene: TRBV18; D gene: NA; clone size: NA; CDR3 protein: CASSPPAGGGNTIYF; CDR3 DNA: TGTGCCAGCTCACCACCTGCCGGGGGAGGAAACACCATATATTTT
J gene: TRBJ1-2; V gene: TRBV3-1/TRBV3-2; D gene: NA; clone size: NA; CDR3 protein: CASSQDPRWAGEGYTF; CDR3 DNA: TGTGCCAGCAGCCAAGATCCTCGGTGGGCAGGGGAAGGCTACACCTTC
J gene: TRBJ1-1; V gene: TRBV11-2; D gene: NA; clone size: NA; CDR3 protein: CASSVRGGADSVNTEAFF; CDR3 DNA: TGTGCCAGCAGCGTCAGAGGGGGGGCAGATAGTGTGAACACTGAAGCTTTCTTT
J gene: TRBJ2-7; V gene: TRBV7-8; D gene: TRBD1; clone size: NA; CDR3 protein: CASSPEGQGAFGEQYF; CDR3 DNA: TGTGCCAGCAGCCCCGAGGGACAGGGGGCCTTTGGCGAGCAGTACTTC
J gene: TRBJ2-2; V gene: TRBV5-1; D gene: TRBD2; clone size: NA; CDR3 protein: CASSLEGGPTGELFF; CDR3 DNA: TGCGCCAGCAGCTTGGAGGGAGGGCCGACCGGGGAGCTGTTTTTT
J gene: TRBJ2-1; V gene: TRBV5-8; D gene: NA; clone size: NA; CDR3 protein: CASNSNSYNEQFF; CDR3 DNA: TGTGCCAGCAACTCGAACAGTTACAATGAGCAGTTCTTC
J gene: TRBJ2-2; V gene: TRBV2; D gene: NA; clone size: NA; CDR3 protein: CASSDGQVTGELFF; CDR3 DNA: TGTGCCAGCAGTGATGGGCAGGTCACCGGGGAGCTGTTTTTT
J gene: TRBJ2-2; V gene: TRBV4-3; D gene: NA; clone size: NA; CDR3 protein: CASSQVQGVITGELFF; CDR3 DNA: TGCGCCAGCAGCCAAGTTCAAGGGGTGATCACCGGGGAGCTGTTTTTT
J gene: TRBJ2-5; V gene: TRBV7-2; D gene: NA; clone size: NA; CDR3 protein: CASSRGFEETQYF; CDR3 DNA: TGTGCCAGCAGCAGGGGGTTTGAAGAGACCCAGTACTTC
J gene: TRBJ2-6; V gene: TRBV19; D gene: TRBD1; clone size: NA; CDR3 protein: CASKPGTGRSGANVLTF; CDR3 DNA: TGTGCCAGCAAGCCCGGGACAGGGAGATCTGGGGCCAACGTCCTGACTTTC
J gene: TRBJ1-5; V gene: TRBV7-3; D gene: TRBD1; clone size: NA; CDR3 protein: CASSADQGATQHF; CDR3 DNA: TGTGCCAGCAGCGCAGATCAGGGGGCGACCCAGCATTTT
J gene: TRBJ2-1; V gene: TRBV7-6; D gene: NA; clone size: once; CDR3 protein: CASSLVAAGSYNEQFF; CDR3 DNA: TGTGCCAGCAGCTTAGTGGCGGCGGGCTCCTACAATGAGCAGTTCTTC
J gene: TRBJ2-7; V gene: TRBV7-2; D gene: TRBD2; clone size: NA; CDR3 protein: CAVGGRSGYEQYF; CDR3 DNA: TGTGCCGTGGGCGGGAGGAGTGGATACGAGCAGTACTTC
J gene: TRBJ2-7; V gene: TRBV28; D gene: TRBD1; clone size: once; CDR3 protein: CASRQGGPEQYF; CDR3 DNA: TGTGCCAGCAGACAGGGGGGCCCCGAGCAGTACTTC
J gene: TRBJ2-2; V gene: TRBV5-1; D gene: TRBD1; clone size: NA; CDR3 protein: CASSLAGTGNTGELFF; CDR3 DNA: TGCGCCAGCAGCTTGGCCGGGACAGGGAACACCGGGGAGCTGTTTTTT
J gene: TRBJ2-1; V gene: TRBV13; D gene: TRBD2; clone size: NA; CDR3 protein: CASSPKSGLAGEQFF; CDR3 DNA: TGTGCCAGCAGCCCCAAGTCAGGACTAGCGGGTGAGCAGTTCTTC
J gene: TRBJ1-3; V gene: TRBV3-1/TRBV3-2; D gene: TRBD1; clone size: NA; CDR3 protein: CASSQAQQGARNTIYF; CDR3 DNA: TGTGCCAGCAGCCAAGCCCAACAGGGGGCTAGAAACACCATATATTTT
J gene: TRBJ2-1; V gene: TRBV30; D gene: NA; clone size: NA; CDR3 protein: CAWSHLAGLANEQFF; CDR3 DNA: TGTGCCTGGAGTCATCTAGCCGGTTTGGCCAATGAGCAGTTCTTC
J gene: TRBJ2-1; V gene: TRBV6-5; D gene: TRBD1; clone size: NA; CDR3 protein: CASSSPGQSYNEQFF; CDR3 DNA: TGTGCCAGCAGTTCTCCGGGACAGTCGTACAATGAGCAGTTCTTC
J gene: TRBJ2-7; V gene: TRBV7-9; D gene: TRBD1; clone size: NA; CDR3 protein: CASSLSGGGYEQYF; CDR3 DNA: TGTGCCAGCAGCTTATCAGGGGGCGGTTACGAGCAGTACTTC
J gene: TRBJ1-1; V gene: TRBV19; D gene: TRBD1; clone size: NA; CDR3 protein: CASSLGQGNTEAFF; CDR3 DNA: TGTGCCAGTAGCCTGGGACAGGGGAACACTGAAGCTTTCTTT
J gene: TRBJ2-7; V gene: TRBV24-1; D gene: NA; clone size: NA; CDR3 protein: CATSTTSSYEQYF; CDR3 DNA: TGTGCCACCAGTACAACTAGCAGCTACGAGCAGTACTTC
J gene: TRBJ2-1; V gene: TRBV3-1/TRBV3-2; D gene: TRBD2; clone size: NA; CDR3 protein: CASSQVIGGTSGEPPRFF; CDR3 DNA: TGTGCCAGCAGCCAAGTGATAGGGGGGACTAGCGGAGAACCCCCGCGGTTCTTC
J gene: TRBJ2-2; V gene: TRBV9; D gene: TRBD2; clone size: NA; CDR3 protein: CASSVGLAGNTGELFF; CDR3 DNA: TGTGCCAGCAGCGTAGGACTAGCGGGGAACACCGGGGAGCTGTTTTTT
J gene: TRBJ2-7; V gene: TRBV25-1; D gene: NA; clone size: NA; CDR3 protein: CASSTGLYEQYF; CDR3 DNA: TGTGCGAGCTCAACAGGGTTATACGAGCAGTACTTC
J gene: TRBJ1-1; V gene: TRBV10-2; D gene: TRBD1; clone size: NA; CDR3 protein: CASAALHRGRGTEAFF; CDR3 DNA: TGCGCCAGCGCCGCCCTTCACAGGGGCAGGGGCACTGAAGCTTTCTTT
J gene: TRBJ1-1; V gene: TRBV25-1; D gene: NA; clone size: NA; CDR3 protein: CASSDHDTEAFF; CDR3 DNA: TGTGCCAGCAGTGATCATGACACTGAAGCTTTCTTT
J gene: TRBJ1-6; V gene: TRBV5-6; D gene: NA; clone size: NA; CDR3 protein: CASSLSGRGNPPLHF; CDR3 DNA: TGTGCCAGCAGCTTGTCCGGGAGGGGCAATCCACCCCTCCACTTT
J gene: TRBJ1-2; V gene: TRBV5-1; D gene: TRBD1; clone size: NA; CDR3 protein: CASSEGQSYYGYTF; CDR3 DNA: TGCGCCAGCAGCGAGGGACAGAGCTACTATGGCTACACCTTC
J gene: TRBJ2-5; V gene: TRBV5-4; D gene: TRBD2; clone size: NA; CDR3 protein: CASSLGLAGAWRETQYF; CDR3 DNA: TGTGCCAGCAGCTTGGGGCTAGCGGGAGCTTGGCGAGAGACCCAGTACTTC
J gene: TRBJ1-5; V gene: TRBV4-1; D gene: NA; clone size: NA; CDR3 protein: CASSQNRNNQPQHF; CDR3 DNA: TGCGCCAGCAGCCAAAACAGAAACAATCAGCCCCAGCATTTT
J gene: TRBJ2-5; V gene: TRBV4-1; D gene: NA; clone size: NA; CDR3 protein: CASSPRMGEGVETQYF; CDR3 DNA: TGCGCCAGCAGCCCCCGTATGGGAGAAGGTGTAGAGACCCAGTACTTC